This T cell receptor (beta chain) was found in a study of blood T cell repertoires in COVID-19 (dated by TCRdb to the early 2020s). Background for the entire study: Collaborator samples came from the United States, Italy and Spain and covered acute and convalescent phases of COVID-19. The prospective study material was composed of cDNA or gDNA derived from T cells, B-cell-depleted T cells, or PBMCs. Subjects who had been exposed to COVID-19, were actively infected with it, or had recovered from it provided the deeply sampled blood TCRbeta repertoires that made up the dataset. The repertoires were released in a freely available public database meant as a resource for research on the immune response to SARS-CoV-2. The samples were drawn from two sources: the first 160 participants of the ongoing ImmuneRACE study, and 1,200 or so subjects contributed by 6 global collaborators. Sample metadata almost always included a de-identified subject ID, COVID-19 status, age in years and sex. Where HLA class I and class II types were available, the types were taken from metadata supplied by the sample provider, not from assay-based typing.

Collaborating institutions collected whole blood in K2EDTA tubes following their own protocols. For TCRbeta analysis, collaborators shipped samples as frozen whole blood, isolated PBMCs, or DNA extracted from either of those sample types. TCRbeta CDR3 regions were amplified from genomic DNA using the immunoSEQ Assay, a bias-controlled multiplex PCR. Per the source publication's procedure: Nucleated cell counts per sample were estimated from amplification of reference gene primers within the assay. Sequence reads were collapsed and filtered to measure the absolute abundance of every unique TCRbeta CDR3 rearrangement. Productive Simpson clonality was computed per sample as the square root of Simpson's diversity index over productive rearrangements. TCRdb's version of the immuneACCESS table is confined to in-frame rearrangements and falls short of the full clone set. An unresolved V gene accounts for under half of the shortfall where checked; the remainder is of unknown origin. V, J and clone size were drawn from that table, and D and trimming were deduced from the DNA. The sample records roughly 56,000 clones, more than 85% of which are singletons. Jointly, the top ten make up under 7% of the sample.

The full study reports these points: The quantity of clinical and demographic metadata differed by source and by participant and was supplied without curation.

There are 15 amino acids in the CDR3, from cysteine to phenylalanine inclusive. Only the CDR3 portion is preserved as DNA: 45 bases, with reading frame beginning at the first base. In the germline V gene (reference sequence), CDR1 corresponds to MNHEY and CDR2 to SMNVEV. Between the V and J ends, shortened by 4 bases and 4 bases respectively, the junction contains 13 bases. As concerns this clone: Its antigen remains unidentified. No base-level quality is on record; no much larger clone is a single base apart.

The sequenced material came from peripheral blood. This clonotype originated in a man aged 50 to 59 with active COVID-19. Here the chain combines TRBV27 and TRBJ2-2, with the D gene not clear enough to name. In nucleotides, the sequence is TGTGCCAGCAGTTACGACTTTCCAATCACCGGGGAGCTGTTTTTT. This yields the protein CASSYDFPITGELFF.